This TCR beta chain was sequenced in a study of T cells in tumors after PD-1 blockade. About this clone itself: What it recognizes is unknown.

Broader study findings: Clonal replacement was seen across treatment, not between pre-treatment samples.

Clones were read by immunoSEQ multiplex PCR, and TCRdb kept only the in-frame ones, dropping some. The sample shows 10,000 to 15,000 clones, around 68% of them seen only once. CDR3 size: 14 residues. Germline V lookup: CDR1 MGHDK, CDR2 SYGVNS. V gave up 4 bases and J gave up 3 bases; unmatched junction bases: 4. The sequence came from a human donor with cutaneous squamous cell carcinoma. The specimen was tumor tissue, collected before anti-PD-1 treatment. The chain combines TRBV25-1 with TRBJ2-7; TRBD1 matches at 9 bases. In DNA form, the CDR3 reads TGTGCCAGCAGTGCGGGACAGGGCCGCTACGAGCAGTACTTC. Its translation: CASSAGQGRYEQYF.